This T cell receptor beta chain was sequenced in a study of T-cell reconstitution after alpha-beta-depleted transplantation in children. As concerns this clonotype: Its antigen is currently unknown.

Unique molecular identifiers were built into the TCRbeta library. MiXCR, run by TCRdb on the PCR reads, gives a single entry per CDR3 protein. The sample lists 450,000 to 700,000 distinct CDR3 sequences; approximately 30% were seen once. General study results and limits: Expanded clones from the graft, numbering several hundred, reportedly supplied alpha-beta T cells about two months after transplant. Newly produced T cells mostly provided counts and TCRbeta diversity after one year, as hyperexpanded clones declined. From surviving recipient T cells and thymic progenitors came the high day-60 TCRbeta diversity observed in some patients.

The CDR3 is 17 amino acids. Germline CDR1 and CDR2: SGHVS and FNYEAQ. V lost 5 bases and J 6 bases, leaving 20 bases between the germline ends. Sequenced material: PBMCs, taken before TCRalphabeta/CD19-depleted stem cell transplant. This sequence was found in a boy in the first two years of life with Wiskott-Aldrich syndrome, due to receive a stem cell transplant. The chain uses TRBV7-6 and TRBJ1-6, with a possible D match to TRBD1 (5 bases). The CDR3 spells CASSPWGELRSNSPLHF. CDR3 nucleotides: TGTGCCAGCAGCCCTTGGGGGGAACTTCGGAGTAATTCACCCCTCCACTTT.